This T cell receptor (beta chain) was captured by sequencing in a study of blood T cell repertoires in COVID-19. Everyone who took part was roughly 18 to 89 years old, and they came from 20 to 25 US areas. Assignment of participants to cohorts was predicated upon participant-reported clinical history. Two consecutive negative NP/OP PCR tests, clearance, or resolved symptoms defined Cohort 3 recovery. The method was immunoSEQ multiplex PCR; TCRdb's version includes in-frame clones alone and lacks a portion of them. The table lists about half a million clones, about 85% of them singletons. The specimen sequenced was PBMCs or T cells enriched from blood (not recorded which). The sequence came from a woman aged 60-70 years who had recovered from COVID-19.

This CDR3 is CASRDRGNTEAFF. The CDR3 DNA is TGTGCCAGCAGGGACAGGGGTAACACTGAAGCTTTCTTT. This chain connects TRBV6-4 to TRBJ1-1, with 9 bases lining up with TRBD1. The CDR3 has 13 amino acids. J gave up 2 bases and V 6 bases, and 1 base lay outside the gene matches. Germline assignment: CDR1 MRHNA and CDR2 SNTAGT.